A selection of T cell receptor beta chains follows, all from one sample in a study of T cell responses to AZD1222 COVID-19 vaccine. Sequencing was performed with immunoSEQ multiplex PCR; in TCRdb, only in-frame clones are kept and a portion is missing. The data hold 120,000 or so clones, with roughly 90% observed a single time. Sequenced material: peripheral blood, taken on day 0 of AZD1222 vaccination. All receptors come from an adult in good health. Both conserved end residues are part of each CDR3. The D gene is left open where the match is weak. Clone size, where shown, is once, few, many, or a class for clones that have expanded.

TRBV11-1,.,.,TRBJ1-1,TGTGCCAGCAGCTTGGCACAGAACACTGAAGCTTTCTTT,CASSLAQNTEAFF
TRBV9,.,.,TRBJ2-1,TGTGCCAGCAGCTCCGGACTACCCCCCTACAATGAGCAGTTCTTC,CASSSGLPPYNEQFF
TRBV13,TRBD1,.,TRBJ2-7,TGTGCCAGCAGCTTAGAGGACAGGGGATACGAGCAGTACTTC,CASSLEDRGYEQYF
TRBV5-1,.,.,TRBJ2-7,TGCGCCAGCAGAGAAGGAAGGGGTTCCTACGAGCAGTACTTC,CASREGRGSYEQYF
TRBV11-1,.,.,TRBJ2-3,TGTGCCAGCAGCCCCGGCCAAGGAGATACGCAGTATTTT,CASSPGQGDTQYF
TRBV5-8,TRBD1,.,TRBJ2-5,TGTGCCAGCAGCCAAGGGACAGGGGGAATAGAGACCCAGTACTTC,CASSQGTGGIETQYF
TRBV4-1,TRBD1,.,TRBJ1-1,TGCGCCAGCAGCCAAGATCCCAGGGGGCGAACGAACACTGAAGCTTTCTTT,CASSQDPRGRTNTEAFF
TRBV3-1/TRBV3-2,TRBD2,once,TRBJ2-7,TGTGCCAGCAGCCAAGTCCAGCGGGGAGGCTACGAGCAGTACTTC,CASSQVQRGGYEQYF
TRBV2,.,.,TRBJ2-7,TGTGCCAGCATTCACGAATCCTACGAGCAGTACTTC,CASIHESYEQYF
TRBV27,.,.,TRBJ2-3,TGTGCCACCGAACACTTAGATACGCAGTATTTT,CATEHLDTQYF
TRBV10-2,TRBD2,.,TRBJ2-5,TGCGCCAGCAGTGACAGGCGGGAGCGGCAAGAGACCCAGTACTTC,CASSDRRERQETQYF
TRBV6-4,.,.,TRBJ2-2,TGTGCCAGCAGGGCCCTCGGGCAGGGCCTAATCACCGGGGAGCTGTTTTTT,CASRALGQGLITGELFF
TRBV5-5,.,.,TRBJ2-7,TGTGCCAGCAGCGTGGGCCCCCTAGGGGGCGAGCAGTACTTC,CASSVGPLGGEQYF
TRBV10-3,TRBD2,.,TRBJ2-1,TGTGCCATCAGTGAAACCTGGACTAGCGGGAGCTCCTACAATGAGCAGTTCTTC,CAISETWTSGSSYNEQFF
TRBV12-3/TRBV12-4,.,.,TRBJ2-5,TGTGCCAGCAGTTTGGAGACCCAGTACTTC,CASSLETQYF
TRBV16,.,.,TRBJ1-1,TGTGCCAGCAGCCAGTCAGGGGCGGACACTGAAGCTTTCTTT,CASSQSGADTEAFF
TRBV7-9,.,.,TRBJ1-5,TGTGCCAGCAGCCACGGCAATCAGCCCCAGCATTTT,CASSHGNQPQHF
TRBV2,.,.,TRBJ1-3,TGTGCCAGCAGTGAAAGCGGAAACACCATATATTTT,CASSESGNTIYF
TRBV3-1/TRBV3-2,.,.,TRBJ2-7,TGTGCCAGCAGCCCTACCCCCAAGAGCGGGCAGTACTTC,CASSPTPKSGQYF
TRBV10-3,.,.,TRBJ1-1,TGTGCCATCAGTGAGTCTGGGTCTACGAACACTGAAGCTTTCTTT,CAISESGSTNTEAFF
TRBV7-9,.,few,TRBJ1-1,TGTGCCAGCAGCCCCTCGGGCAGTAGGGACACTGAAGCTTTCTTT,CASSPSGSRDTEAFF
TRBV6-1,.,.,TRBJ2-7,TGTGCCAGCAGTGAAGTCTTGTCAACCTACGAGCAGTACTTC,CASSEVLSTYEQYF
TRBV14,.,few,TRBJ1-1,TGTGCCAGCAGCCAAGAATGGTCTGAAGCTTTCTTT,CASSQEWSEAFF
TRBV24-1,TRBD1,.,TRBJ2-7,TGTGCCACCAGTGAGAGAACAGGGGACGGCTACGAGCAGTACTTC,CATSERTGDGYEQYF
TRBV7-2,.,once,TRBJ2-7,TGTGCCAGCAGCTTAGAGGGTCTTCCCGCCGAGCAGTACTTC,CASSLEGLPAEQYF
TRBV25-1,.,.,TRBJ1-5,TGTGCCAGCAACTATCAGCCCCAGCATTTT,CASNYQPQHF
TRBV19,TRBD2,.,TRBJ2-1,TGTGCCAGTAGTATCCAGCGGGGACCCCATGAGCAGTTCTTC,CASSIQRGPHEQFF